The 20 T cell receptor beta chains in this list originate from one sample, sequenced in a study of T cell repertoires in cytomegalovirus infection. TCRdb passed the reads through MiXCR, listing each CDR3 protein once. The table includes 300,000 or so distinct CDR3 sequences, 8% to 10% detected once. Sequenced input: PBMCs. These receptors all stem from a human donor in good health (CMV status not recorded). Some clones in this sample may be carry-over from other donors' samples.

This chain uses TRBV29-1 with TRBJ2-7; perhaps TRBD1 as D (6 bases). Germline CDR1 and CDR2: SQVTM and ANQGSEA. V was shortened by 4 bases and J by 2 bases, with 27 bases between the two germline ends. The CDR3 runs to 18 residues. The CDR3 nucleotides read TGCAGCGTTGTATCCTTACAGGGAAGGAAGATAGGAACCTACGAGCAGTACTTC. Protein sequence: CSVVSLQGRKIGTYEQYF.

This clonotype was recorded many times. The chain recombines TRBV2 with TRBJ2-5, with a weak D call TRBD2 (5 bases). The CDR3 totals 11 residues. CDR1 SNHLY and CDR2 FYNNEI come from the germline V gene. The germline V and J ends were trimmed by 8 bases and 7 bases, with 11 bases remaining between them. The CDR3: CASGRTGTQYF. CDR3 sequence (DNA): TGTGCCAGCGGGAGAACGGGGACCCAGTACTTC.

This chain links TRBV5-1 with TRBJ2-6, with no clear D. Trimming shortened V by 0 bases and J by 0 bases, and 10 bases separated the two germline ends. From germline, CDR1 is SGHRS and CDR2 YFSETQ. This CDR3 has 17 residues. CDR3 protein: CASSLEQFFSGANVLTF. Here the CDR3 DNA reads TGCGCCAGCAGCTTGGAGCAGTTCTTCTCTGGGGCCAACGTCCTGACTTTC.

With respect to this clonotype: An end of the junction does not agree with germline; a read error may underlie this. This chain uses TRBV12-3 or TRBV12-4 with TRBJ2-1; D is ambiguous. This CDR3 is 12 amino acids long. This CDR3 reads CANSLRYNEQFF. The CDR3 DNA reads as TGTGCCAACAGTTTACGGTACAATGAGCAGTTCTTC.

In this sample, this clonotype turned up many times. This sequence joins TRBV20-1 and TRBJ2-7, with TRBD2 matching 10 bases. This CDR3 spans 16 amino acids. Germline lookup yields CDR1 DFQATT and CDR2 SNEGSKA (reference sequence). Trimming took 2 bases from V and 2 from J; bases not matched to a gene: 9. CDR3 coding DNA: TGCAGTGCTAGACCAGCGGGGGGGCTCAGCCCCTACGAGCAGTACTTC. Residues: CSARPAGGLSPYEQYF.

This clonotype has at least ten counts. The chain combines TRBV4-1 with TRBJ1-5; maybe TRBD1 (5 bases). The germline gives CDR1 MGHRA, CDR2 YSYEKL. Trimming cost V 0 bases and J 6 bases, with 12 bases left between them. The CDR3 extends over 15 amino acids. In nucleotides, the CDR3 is TGCGCCAGCAGCCAAGAGGCAGGGTCGGGTCAGCCCCAGCATTTT. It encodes CASSQEAGSGQPQHF.

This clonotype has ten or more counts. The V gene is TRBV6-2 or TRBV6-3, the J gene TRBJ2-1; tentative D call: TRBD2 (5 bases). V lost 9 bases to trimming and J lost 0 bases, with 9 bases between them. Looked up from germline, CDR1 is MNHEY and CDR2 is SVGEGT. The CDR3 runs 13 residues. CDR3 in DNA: TGTGCCAGTTCGGACTTCTCCTACAATGAGCAGTTCTTC. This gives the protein CASSDFSYNEQFF.

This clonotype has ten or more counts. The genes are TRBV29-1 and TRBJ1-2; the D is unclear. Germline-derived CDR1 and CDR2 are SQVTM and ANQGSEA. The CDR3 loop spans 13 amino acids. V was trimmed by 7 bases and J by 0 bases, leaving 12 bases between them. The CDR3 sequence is CSANGGANYGYTF. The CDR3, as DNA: TGCAGCGCAAACGGTGGGGCTAACTATGGCTACACCTTC.

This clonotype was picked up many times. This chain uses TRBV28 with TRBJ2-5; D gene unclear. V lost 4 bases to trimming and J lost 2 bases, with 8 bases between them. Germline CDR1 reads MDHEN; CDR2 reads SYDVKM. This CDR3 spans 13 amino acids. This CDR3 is CASSSTMQETQYF. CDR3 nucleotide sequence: TGTGCCAGCAGTTCGACAATGCAAGAGACCCAGTACTTC.

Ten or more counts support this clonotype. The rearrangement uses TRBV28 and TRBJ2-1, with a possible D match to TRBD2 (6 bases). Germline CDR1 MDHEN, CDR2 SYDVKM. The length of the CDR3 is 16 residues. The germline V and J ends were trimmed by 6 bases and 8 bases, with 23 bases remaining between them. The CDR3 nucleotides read TGTGCCAGCAGCATATCGGGGGTACGTCTAATGGATGAGCAGTTCTTC. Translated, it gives CASSISGVRLMDEQFF.

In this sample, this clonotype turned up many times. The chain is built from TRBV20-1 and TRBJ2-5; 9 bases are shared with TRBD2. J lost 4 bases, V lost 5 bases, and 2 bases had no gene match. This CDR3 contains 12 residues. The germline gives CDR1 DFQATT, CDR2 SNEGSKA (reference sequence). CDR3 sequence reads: CSAGTSIETQYF. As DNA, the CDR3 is TGCAGTGCTGGGACTAGCATAGAGACCCAGTACTTC.

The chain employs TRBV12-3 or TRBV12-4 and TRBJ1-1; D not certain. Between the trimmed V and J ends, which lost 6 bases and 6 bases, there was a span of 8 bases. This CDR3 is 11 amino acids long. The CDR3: CASSHSPEAFF. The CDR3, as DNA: TGTGCCAGCAGCCACAGCCCTGAAGCTTTCTTT.

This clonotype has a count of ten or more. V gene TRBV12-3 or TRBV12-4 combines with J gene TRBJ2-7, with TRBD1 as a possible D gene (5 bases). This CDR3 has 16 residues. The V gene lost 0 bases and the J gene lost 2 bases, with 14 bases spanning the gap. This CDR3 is CASSLASGAATYEQYF. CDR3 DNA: TGTGCCAGCAGTTTAGCTAGTGGGGCTGCCACCTACGAGCAGTACTTC.

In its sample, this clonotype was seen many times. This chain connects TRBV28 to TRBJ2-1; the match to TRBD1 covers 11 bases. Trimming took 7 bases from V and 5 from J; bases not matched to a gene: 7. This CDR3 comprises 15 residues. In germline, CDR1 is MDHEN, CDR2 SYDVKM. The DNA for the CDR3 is TGTGCCAGCATTTCTCCGGGACAGGGGGACAATGAGCAGTTCTTC. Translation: CASISPGQGDNEQFF. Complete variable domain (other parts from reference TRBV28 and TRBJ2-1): DVKVTQSSRYLVKRTGEKVFLECVQDMDHENMFWYRQDPGLGLRLIYFSYDVKMKEKGDIPEGYSVSREKKERFSLILESASTNQTSMYLCASISPGQGDNEQFFGPGTRLTVL.

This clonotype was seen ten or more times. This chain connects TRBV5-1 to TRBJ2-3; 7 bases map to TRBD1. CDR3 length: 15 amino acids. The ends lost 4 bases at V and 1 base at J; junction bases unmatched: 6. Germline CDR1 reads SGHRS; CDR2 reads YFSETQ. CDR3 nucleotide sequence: TGCGCCAGCAGCGCATCAGGGGGAGGCACAGATACGCAGTATTTT. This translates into CASSASGGGTDTQYF.

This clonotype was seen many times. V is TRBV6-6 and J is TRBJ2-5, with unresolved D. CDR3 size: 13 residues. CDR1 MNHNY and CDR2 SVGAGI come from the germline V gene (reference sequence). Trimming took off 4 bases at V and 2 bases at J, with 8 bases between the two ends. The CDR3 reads CASSWWPQETQYF. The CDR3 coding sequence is TGTGCCAGCAGTTGGTGGCCTCAAGAGACCCAGTACTTC.

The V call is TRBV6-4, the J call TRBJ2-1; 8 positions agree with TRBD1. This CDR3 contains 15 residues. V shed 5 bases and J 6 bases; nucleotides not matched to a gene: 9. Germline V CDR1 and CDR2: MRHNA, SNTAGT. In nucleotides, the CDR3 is TGTGCCAGCAGTCCTCAGGGGGCAGTGGGCAATGAGCAGTTCTTC. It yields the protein CASSPQGAVGNEQFF.

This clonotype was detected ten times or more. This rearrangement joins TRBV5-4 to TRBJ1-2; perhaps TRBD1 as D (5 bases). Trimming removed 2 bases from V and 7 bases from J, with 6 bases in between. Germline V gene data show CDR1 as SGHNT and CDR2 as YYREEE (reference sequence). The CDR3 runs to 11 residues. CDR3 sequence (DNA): TGTGCCAGCAGCTTTGGGGGTGGCTACACCTTC. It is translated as CASSFGGGYTF.

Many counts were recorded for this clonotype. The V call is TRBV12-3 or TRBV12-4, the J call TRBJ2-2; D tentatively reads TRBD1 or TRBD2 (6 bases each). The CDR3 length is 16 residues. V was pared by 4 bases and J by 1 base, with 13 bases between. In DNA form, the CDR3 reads TGTGCCAGCAGTTCCCCCGGGGGCCAGAACACCGGGGAGCTGTTTTTT. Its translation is CASSSPGGQNTGELFF.

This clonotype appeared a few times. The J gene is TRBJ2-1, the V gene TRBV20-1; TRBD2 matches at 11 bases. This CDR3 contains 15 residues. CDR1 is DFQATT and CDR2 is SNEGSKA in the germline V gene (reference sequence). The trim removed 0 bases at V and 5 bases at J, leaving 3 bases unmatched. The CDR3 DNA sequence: TGCAGTGCTAGAGATAGCGGGGGGGTCGACAATGAGCAGTTCTTC. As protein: CSARDSGGVDNEQFF.